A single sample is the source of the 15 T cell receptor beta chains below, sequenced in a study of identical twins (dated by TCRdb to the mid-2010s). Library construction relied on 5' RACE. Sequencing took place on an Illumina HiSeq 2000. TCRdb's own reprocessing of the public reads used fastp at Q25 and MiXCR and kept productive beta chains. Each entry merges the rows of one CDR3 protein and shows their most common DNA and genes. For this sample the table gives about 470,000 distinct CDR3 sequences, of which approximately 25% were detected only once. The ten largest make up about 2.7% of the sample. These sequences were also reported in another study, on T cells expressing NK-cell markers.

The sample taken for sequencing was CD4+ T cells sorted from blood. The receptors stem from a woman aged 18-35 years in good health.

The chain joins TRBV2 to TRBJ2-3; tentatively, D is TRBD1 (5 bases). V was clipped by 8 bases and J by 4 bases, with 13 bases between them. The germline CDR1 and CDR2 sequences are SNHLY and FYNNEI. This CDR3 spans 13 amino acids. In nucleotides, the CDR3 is TGTGCCAGCGGGGCCTCCCCGGCAGATACGCAGTATTTT. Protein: CASGASPADTQYF.

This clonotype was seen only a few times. CDR3 in amino acids: CASSPPGTGIYEQYF. In DNA, the CDR3 is TGTGCCAGCTCTCCCCCTGGGACAGGGATCTACGAGCAGTACTTC. V is TRBV18 and J is TRBJ2-7; 9 nucleotides match TRBD1. The CDR3 consists of 15 residues. CDR1 and CDR2 from the germline V gene are KGHSH and LQKENI. V gave up 6 bases and J gave up 3 bases; unmatched junction bases: 9.

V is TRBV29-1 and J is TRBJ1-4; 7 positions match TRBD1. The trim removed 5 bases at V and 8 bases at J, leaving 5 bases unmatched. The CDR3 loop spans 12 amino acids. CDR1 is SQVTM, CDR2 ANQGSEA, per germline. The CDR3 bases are TGCAGCGTTTACAGGGGCGACGAAAAACTGTTTTTT. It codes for CSVYRGDEKLFF. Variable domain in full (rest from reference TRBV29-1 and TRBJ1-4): SAVISQKPSRDICQRGTSLTIQCQVDSQVTMMFWYRQQPGQSLTLIATANQGSEATYESGFVIDKFPISRPNLTFSTLTVSNMSPEDSSIYLCSVYRGDEKLFFGSGTQLSVL.

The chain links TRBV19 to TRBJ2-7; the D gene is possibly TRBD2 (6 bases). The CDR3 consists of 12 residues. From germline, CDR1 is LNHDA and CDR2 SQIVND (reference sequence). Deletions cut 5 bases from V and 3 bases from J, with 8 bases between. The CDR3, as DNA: TGTGCCAGTAGTGGGGACTTCTACGAGCAGTACTTC. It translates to CASSGDFYEQYF.

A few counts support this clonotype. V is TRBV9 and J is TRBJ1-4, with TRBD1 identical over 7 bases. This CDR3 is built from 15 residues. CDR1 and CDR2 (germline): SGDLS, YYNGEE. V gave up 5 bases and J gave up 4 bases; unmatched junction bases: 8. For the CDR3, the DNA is TGTGCCAGCAGTGAGACGGGACAGCTTAATGAAAAACTGTTTTTT. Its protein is CASSETGQLNEKLFF.

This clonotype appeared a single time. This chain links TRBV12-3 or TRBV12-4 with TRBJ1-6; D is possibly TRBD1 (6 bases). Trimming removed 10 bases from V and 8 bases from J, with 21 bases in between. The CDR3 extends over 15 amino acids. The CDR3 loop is CATRLGQGLYSPLHF. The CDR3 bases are TGTGCCACCCGCTTAGGGCAGGGGTTGTATTCACCCCTCCACTTT.

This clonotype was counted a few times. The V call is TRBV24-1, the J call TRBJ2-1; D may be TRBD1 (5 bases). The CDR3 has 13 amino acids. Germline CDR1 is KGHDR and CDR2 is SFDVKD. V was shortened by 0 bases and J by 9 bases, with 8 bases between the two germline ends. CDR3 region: CATSDLQQGEQFF. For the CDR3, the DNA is TGTGCCACCAGTGATTTGCAGCAGGGTGAGCAGTTCTTC.

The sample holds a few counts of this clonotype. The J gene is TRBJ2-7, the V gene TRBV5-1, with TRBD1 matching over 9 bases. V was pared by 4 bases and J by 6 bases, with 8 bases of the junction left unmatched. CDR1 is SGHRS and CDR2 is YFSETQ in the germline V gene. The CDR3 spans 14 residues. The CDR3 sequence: CASSLGQGGGEQYF. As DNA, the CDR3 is TGCGCCAGCAGCCTGGGACAGGGAGGCGGCGAGCAGTACTTC.

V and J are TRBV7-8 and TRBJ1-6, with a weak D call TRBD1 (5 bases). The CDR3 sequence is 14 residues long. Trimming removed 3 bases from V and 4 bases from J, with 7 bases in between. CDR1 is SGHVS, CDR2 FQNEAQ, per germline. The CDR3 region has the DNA TGTGCCAGCAGCTTCGGACAATATAATTCACCCCTCCACTTT. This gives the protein CASSFGQYNSPLHF.

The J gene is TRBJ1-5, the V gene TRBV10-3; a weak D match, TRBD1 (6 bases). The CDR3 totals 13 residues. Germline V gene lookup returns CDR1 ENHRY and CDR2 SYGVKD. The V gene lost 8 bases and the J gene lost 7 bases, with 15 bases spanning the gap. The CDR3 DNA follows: TGTGCCATCGCATTGGGGGCCCAGCAGCCCCAGCATTTT. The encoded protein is CAIALGAQQPQHF.

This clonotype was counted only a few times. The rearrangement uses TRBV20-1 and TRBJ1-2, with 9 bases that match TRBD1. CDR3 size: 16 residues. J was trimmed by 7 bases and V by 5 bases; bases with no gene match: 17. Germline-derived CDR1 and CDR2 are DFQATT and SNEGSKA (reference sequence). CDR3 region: CSASGGTGRTQSGYTF. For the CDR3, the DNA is TGCAGTGCTTCAGGGGGGACAGGGAGAACCCAAAGTGGCTACACCTTC.

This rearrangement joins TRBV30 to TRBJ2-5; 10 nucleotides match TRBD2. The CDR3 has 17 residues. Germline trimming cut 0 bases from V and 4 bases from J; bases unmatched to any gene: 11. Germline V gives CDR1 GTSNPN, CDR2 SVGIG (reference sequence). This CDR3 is CAWSVLRLAGVRETQYF. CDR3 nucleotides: TGTGCCTGGAGTGTACTCAGGCTAGCGGGAGTGAGAGAGACCCAGTACTTC.

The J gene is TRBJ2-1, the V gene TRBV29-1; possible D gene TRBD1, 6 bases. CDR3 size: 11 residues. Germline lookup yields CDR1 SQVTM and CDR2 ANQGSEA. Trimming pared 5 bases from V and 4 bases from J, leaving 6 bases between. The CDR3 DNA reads TGCAGCGTTACAGGGTACAATGAGCAGTTCTTC. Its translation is CSVTGYNEQFF.

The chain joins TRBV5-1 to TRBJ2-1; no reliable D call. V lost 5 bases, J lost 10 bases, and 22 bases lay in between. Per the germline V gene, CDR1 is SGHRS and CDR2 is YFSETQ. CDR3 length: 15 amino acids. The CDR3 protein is CASSSTLGTGREQFF. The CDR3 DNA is TGCGCCAGCAGTTCAACACTGGGAACCGGGCGCGAGCAGTTCTTC.

CDR3 amino acids: CASSQRGDSGEQFF. The CDR3 DNA sequence: TGTGCCAGCAGCCAAAGAGGGGACTCAGGTGAGCAGTTCTTC. The chain carries TRBV3-1 and TRBJ2-1; D perhaps matches TRBD2 (6 bases). V was cut by 2 bases and J by 9 bases, with 14 bases left in between. This CDR3 region has 14 residues. CDR1 is LGHDT, CDR2 YNNKEL, per germline (reference sequence).